The TCR beta chain described here comes from a study of blood T cell repertoires in COVID-19. Looking at the study overall: Nucleic acid was either cDNA or gDNA, and it came from T cells, B-cell-depleted T cells, or PBMCs.

All enrollees were roughly 18 to 89 years old and from around 25 US areas. Participants classified as exposed had met a COVID-19 case within 2 weeks before study entry. Libraries were prepared by immunoSEQ multiplex PCR; TCRdb keeps only in-frame clonotypes and omits some of them. The sample has fewer than 250,000 clones, 70% to 90% seen once. This clone appeared once. The junction had 3 bases not matched to a gene; V was cut back by 6 bases and J by 6 bases. Germline CDR1 MNHEY, CDR2 SVGAGI. The CDR3 totals 12 residues. Specimen: PBMCs or T cells enriched from blood (not recorded which). The receptor was derived from a middle-aged man who had been exposed to COVID-19. V gene TRBV6-5 combines with J gene TRBJ1-2, with 8 bases identical to TRBD1. CDR3 DNA: TGTGCCAGCAGACAACAGGGGGATGGCTACACCTTC. This codes for CASRQQGDGYTF.